This TCR beta chain came from a study of blood T cells in healthy people across ages. This clonotype was seen at least ten times. Healthy individuals of Caucasian origin from Russia, aged about 6 to 100, served as donors. Samples each yielded at least 6 micrograms of total RNA. A second PCR, run for roughly 7 to 11 cycles, used a sample-barcoded 5' primer plus a J-beta primer mix. Every cDNA molecule carried a tag from a template-switch adaptor bearing 12 random nucleotides. Researchers report that each sample yielded at least 2.5 million CDR3-containing paired-end reads. From the 5' RACE reads, TCRdb called clonotypes with MiXCR, one entry per CDR3 protein. The repertoire holds 1.5 million to 2 million distinct CDR3 sequences, with 28% as singletons. The sequenced sample consisted of blood. The clonotype originates from a woman aged 25 to 39 in good health.

CDR3 in amino acids: CASSVALTGWDYGYTF. The CDR3 coding sequence is TGTGCCAGCAGCGTAGCCCTCACAGGGTGGGACTATGGCTACACCTTC. The J gene is TRBJ1-2, the V gene TRBV9; D perhaps matches TRBD1 (6 bases). The CDR3 covers 16 residues. Deletions cut 0 bases from V and 3 bases from J, with 15 bases between. The germline gives CDR1 SGDLS, CDR2 YYNGEE.